A single sample is the source of the 32 T cell receptor beta chains below, sequenced in a study of T cells after yellow fever vaccination. TCRdb reprocessed the 5' RACE reads with MiXCR, giving one entry per CDR3 protein. Altogether approximately 31,000 distinct CDR3 sequences are present, more than 9% being singletons, with the ten largest covering approximately 12%. Sequencing used PBMCs, either bulk or a sorted T-cell subset (CD4+, CD8+, memory, or dextramer-sorted; not recorded which), obtained about 2 weeks after the first yellow fever vaccination. The source is a man aged 18 to 29 who received the YFV17D yellow fever vaccine.

This clonotype was seen repeatedly, ten times or more. J is TRBJ2-1 and V is TRBV2; D ambiguous. With 4 bases removed from V and 4 bases from J, the gap between germline ends came to 8 bases. Germline values: CDR1 SNHLY, CDR2 FYNNEI. CDR3 size: 13 residues. In DNA form, the CDR3 reads TGTGCCAGCAGTGTACTCGGATACAATGAGCAGTTCTTC. This codes for CASSVLGYNEQFF.

At least ten counts were recorded for this clonotype. In this CDR3 the conserved last residue, phenylalanine or tryptophan, is missing, so a read error is likely. It is unclear where the CDR3 begins or ends on the DNA, so no DNA is shown, and the CDR3 is as TCRdb lists it. The chain employs TRBV20-1 and TRBJ2-5. The CDR3 is 8 amino acids long, termini counted. Germline loops: CDR1 DFQATT, CDR2 SNEGSKA (reference sequence). The CDR3 is CSARDPLI.

The sample holds many counts of this clonotype. This chain links TRBV7-6 with TRBJ1-1; the D gene is possibly TRBD1 (6 bases). The CDR3 loop spans 16 amino acids. Germline assignment: CDR1 SGHVS and CDR2 FNYEAQ. Trimming left V 5 bases short and J 1 base short, with 17 bases between. The CDR3 protein is CASSVGAGAANTEAFF. The CDR3 coding sequence is TGTGCCAGCAGCGTAGGTGCAGGGGCAGCGAACACTGAAGCTTTCTTT.

This clonotype has a count of ten or more. The rearrangement joins TRBV2 to TRBJ1-5; D perhaps matches TRBD1 (6 bases). This CDR3 contains 14 residues. Trimming removed 3 bases from V and 2 bases from J, with 8 bases in between. Germline V gene data show CDR1 as SNHLY and CDR2 as FYNNEI. CDR3 DNA: TGTGCCAGCAGTGAGGGGGGCGGCAATCAGCCCCAGCATTTT. Encoded protein: CASSEGGGNQPQHF. Filled out from reference TRBV2 and TRBJ1-5, the complete variable domain reads EPEVTQTPSHQVTQMGQEVILRCVPISNHLYFYWYRQILGQKVEFLVSFYNNEISEKSEIFDDQFSVERPDGSNFTLKIRSTKLEDSAMYFCASSEGGGNQPQHFGDGTRLSIL.

This clonotype was observed many times. This sequence joins TRBV11-2 and TRBJ2-7; D is uncertain. Germline V gene sequence: CDR1 SGHAT, CDR2 FQNNGV. CDR3 length: 14 residues. Trimming removed 4 bases from V and 0 bases from J, with 10 bases in between. In DNA form, the CDR3 reads TGTGCCAGCAGCTCCCAACCCGGCTCCTACGAGCAGTACTTC. Translated, it gives CASSSQPGSYEQYF.

This clonotype was counted many times. The chain joins TRBV9 to TRBJ2-3; 10 bases fit TRBD2. The CDR3 extends over 15 amino acids. Per germline, CDR1 SGDLS and CDR2 YYNGEE. V was pared by 2 bases and J by 4 bases, with 4 bases of the junction left unmatched. CDR3 sequence reads: CASSVLSGGADTQYF. CDR3 sequence (DNA): TGTGCCAGCAGCGTTCTCAGCGGGGGGGCAGATACGCAGTATTTT.

Points on this clonotype: A much larger clone lies one base from this, so it may be a read error. This rearrangement joins TRBV6-2 or TRBV6-3 to TRBJ2-2; D is possibly TRBD1 (6 bases). The CDR3 extends over 14 amino acids. CDR1 and CDR2 from the germline V gene are MNHEY and SVGEGT. V lost 8 bases, J lost 5 bases, and 15 bases lay in between. For the CDR3, the DNA is TGTGCCAGCGGCCGGACAGTGGGAACCGGGGAGCTGTTTTTT. Amino acid sequence: CASGRTVGTGELFF.

Many counts were recorded for this clonotype. V gene TRBV18 combines with J gene TRBJ1-2; the D gene is possibly TRBD1 (5 bases). Germline V gives CDR1 KGHSH, CDR2 LQKENI. The V gene lost 3 bases and the J gene lost 6 bases, with 14 bases spanning the gap. The length of the CDR3 is 14 residues. CDR3 nucleotides: TGTGCCAGCTCACCGGGCAGGGAAGGGAATGGCTACACCTTC. Translated: CASSPGREGNGYTF.

This clonotype was detected ten times or more. The V call is TRBV20-1, the J call TRBJ2-1; a possible D gene is TRBD2 (6 bases). Germline loops: CDR1 DFQATT, CDR2 SNEGSKA (reference sequence). This CDR3 contains 11 residues. The V gene lost 2 bases and the J gene lost 8 bases, with 7 bases spanning the gap. CDR3 loop: CSARREDEQFF. CDR3 in DNA: TGCAGTGCTAGAAGGGAGGATGAGCAGTTCTTC.

This clonotype was counted many times. The gene calls are TRBV18 and TRBJ2-1, with D perhaps matching TRBD2 (5 bases). This CDR3 has 12 residues. V was shortened by 8 bases and J by 1 base, with 6 bases between the two germline ends. Germline V CDR1 and CDR2: KGHSH, LQKENI. In DNA form, the CDR3 reads TGTGCCAGCGAGGGTTCCTACAATGAGCAGTTCTTC. This codes for CASEGSYNEQFF.

Points on this clonotype: A read error may be the cause here, since a much bigger clone is one base away. The CDR3 bases are TGCAGTGCTAGTCACAATAATTCACCCCTCCACTTT. This codes for CSASHNNSPLHF. This chain links TRBV20-1 with TRBJ1-6; D uncertain. CDR3 size: 12 residues. Between the trimmed V and J ends, which lost 3 bases and 5 bases, there was a span of 5 bases. In germline, CDR1 is DFQATT, CDR2 SNEGSKA (reference sequence).

In the case of this clonotype: This could be a read error, since a much larger clone is one nucleotide away. V usage is TRBV5-1 and J usage is TRBJ2-5; no reliable D call. V lost 5 bases to trimming and J lost 5 bases, with 10 bases between them. Germline lookup yields CDR1 SGHRS and CDR2 YFSETQ. This CDR3 is built from 12 residues. The DNA of the CDR3 is TGCGCCAGCAGAATGCCTTGGGAGACCCAGTACTTC. Translated, it gives CASRMPWETQYF.

Ten or more counts support this clonotype. The chain joins TRBV4-3 to TRBJ2-1, with a tentative D call TRBD1 (5 bases). V gave up 1 base and J gave up 5 bases, with 9 bases separating them. The CDR3 covers 14 residues. Germline V CDR1 and CDR2: LGHNA, YSLEER. As DNA, the CDR3 is TGCGCCAGCAGCCAAGTTAAGGGGAACAATGAGCAGTTCTTC. It encodes CASSQVKGNNEQFF.

This clonotype was recorded many times. This chain uses TRBV6-5 with TRBJ2-3, with D perhaps assigned TRBD1 or TRBD2 (5 bases each). Germline lookup yields CDR1 MNHEY and CDR2 SVGAGI. V was clipped by 2 bases and J by 3 bases, with 12 bases between them. The CDR3 is made up of 15 amino acids. DNA of the CDR3: TGTGCCAGCAGTTACGGGGGTGATGGGACAGATACGCAGTATTTT. Its translation is CASSYGGDGTDTQYF.

This clonotype was counted at least ten times. This CDR3 is CASSRRTSGGDTDTQYF. The CDR3 DNA is TGCGCCAGCAGCCGGCGGACTAGCGGGGGGGATACAGATACGCAGTATTTT. This chain joins TRBV5-1 and TRBJ2-3; 15 positions match TRBD2. Germline-derived CDR1 and CDR2 are SGHRS and YFSETQ. The CDR3 is 17 amino acids. J was trimmed by 3 bases and V by 4 bases; bases with no gene match: 6.

This clonotype was seen at least ten times. The CDR3 region is CSARTLQETQYF. The CDR3 DNA reads TGCAGTGCTAGGACGCTGCAAGAGACCCAGTACTTC. V and J are TRBV20-1 and TRBJ2-5, with D uncertain. This CDR3 has 12 residues. Germline CDR1 DFQATT, CDR2 SNEGSKA (reference sequence). V was pared by 3 bases and J by 2 bases, with 7 bases between.

This clonotype was counted ten times or more. The genes are TRBV5-1 and TRBJ2-5; 8 bases map to TRBD2. CDR3 length equals 14 residues. The germline V gene encodes CDR1 SGHRS and CDR2 YFSETQ. The trim removed 4 bases at V and 5 bases at J, leaving 7 bases unmatched. The CDR3 region has the DNA TGCGCCAGCAGCGTGGGACTAGTCGGGGAGACCCAGTACTTC. The encoded protein is CASSVGLVGETQYF.

As for this clonotype: A much bigger clone sits one base away, suggesting this may be a read error. The V and J genes are TRBV20-1 and TRBJ2-3, with D uncertain. The germline V gene has CDR1 DFQATT and CDR2 SNEGSKA (reference sequence). The CDR3 runs 14 residues. The V and J ends lost 3 bases and 6 bases respectively, with 16 bases between them. The CDR3 DNA reads TGCAGTGCTAGTCGGCACCCGCGCTTGGATACGCAGTATTTT. This codes for CSASRHPRLDTQYF.

This clonotype was seen many times. The genes are TRBV2 and TRBJ2-7; D is ambiguous. V lost 4 bases to trimming and J lost 2 bases, with 9 bases between them. The germline gives CDR1 SNHLY, CDR2 FYNNEI. This CDR3 region has 13 residues. The CDR3, as DNA: TGTGCCAGCAGTGTGTCCCCGGCCTACGAGCAGTACTTC. The encoded protein is CASSVSPAYEQYF.

The rearrangement joins TRBV10-3 to TRBJ2-2; D might be TRBD2 (6 bases). V was pared by 0 bases and J by 2 bases, with 13 bases between. Germline CDR1 reads ENHRY; CDR2 reads SYGVKD. The CDR3 extends over 17 amino acids. In nucleotides, the CDR3 is TGTGCCATCAGTGAGTCACCAGGGACTGCAAACACCGGGGAGCTGTTTTTT. Translating it yields CAISESPGTANTGELFF.

This clonotype was counted many times. V gene TRBV20-1 combines with J gene TRBJ2-4; TRBD2 matches at 11 bases. The V segment lost 6 bases and the J segment 2 bases; nucleotides outside the gene matches: 15. From germline, CDR1 is DFQATT and CDR2 SNEGSKA (reference sequence). CDR3 length: 18 amino acids. The CDR3 sequence is CSAASLAGGSGTKNIQYF. CDR3 sequence (DNA): TGCAGTGCGGCATCTCTAGCGGGGGGAAGTGGGACCAAAAACATTCAGTACTTC.

This clonotype has a count of ten or more. This sequence joins TRBV7-9 and TRBJ2-2; no clear D gene. V gave up 2 bases and J gave up 0 bases, with 7 bases separating them. The germline gives CDR1 SEHNR, CDR2 FQNEAQ (reference sequence). This CDR3 contains 15 residues. The CDR3 reads CASSLRTANTGELFF. The CDR3 DNA follows: TGTGCCAGCAGCTTAAGGACCGCGAACACCGGGGAGCTGTTTTTT.

This clonotype was seen ten or more times. This chain uses TRBV5-1 with TRBJ2-5; D perhaps matches TRBD2 (5 bases). Trimming took 5 bases from V and 2 from J, leaving 10 bases between them. Germline assignment: CDR1 SGHRS and CDR2 YFSETQ. This CDR3 spans 13 amino acids. The CDR3 DNA is TGCGCCAGCAGGATCGGGGTACAAGAGACCCAGTACTTC. Translation gives CASRIGVQETQYF.

This clonotype came up many times. The chain couples TRBV5-1 to TRBJ2-2, with D uncertain. This CDR3 has 14 residues. V shed 7 bases and J shed 2 bases, with 12 bases lying between them. Germline values: CDR1 SGHRS, CDR2 YFSETQ. The CDR3 loop reads CASGLDPNTGELFF. CDR3 bases: TGCGCCAGCGGGTTGGATCCCAACACCGGGGAGCTGTTTTTT.

This clonotype has at least ten counts. The chain recombines TRBV4-1 with TRBJ2-1; D possibly corresponds to TRBD2 (6 bases). This CDR3 has 14 residues. V was trimmed by 4 bases and J by 6 bases, leaving 13 bases between them. The germline CDR1 and CDR2 sequences are MGHRA and YSYEKL. Here the CDR3 DNA reads TGCGCCAGCAGCCCGGGACTCCTGGGCAATGAGCAGTTCTTC. Translating gives CASSPGLLGNEQFF.

V usage is TRBV28 and J usage is TRBJ2-5; D gene unclear. This CDR3 has 12 amino acids. Germline loops: CDR1 MDHEN, CDR2 SYDVKM. Trimming cost V 3 bases and J 1 base, with 3 bases left between them. The CDR3 DNA sequence: TGTGCCAGCAGTTTCCGCCAAGAGACCCAGTACTTC. Its translation is CASSFRQETQYF.

This clonotype was found many times. The rearrangement links TRBV7-9 to TRBJ2-3; 11 positions agree with TRBD1. The germline V gene has CDR1 SEHNR and CDR2 FQNEAQ (reference sequence). This CDR3 region has 16 residues. Losses at the gene ends were 4 bases for V and 3 bases for J; bases not matched to a gene: 6. CDR3 in amino acids: CASSSWTGGETDTQYF. DNA of the CDR3: TGTGCCAGCAGCTCCTGGACAGGGGGCGAGACAGATACGCAGTATTTT.

This clonotype was counted at least ten times. The chain combines TRBV20-1 with TRBJ1-1; D is uncertain. The CDR3 is 10 amino acids. CDR1 DFQATT and CDR2 SNEGSKA come from the germline V gene (reference sequence). V was cut by 0 bases and J by 7 bases, with 3 bases left in between. In DNA form, the CDR3 reads TGCAGTGCTAGAGACAATGAAGCTTTCTTT. It yields the protein CSARDNEAFF.

At least ten counts were recorded for this clonotype. The J gene is TRBJ1-1, the V gene TRBV24-1; D is unclear. Per germline, CDR1 KGHDR and CDR2 SFDVKD. CDR3 length equals 11 residues. V gave up 3 bases and J gave up 5 bases, with 3 bases separating them. For the CDR3, the DNA is TGTGCCACCAGTGATCGGACTGAAGCTTTCTTT. It is translated as CATSDRTEAFF.

This clonotype was counted ten times or more. The rearrangement links TRBV6-1 to TRBJ1-1; no definite D call. The V gene lost 6 bases and the J gene lost 1 base, with 9 bases spanning the gap. Germline loops: CDR1 MNHNS, CDR2 SASEGT. CDR3 length: 13 amino acids. The DNA of the CDR3 is TGTGCCAGCAGCTCCCCAAGGAACACTGAAGCTTTCTTT. Protein product: CASSSPRNTEAFF.

The sample holds many counts of this clonotype. This chain links TRBV3-1 with TRBJ1-2; 7 nucleotides line up with TRBD1. Germline CDR1 and CDR2: LGHDT and YNNKEL (reference sequence). The CDR3 is 17 amino acids. With V trimmed by 4 bases and J by 8 bases, 19 bases remained unmatched. The CDR3 bases are TGTGCCAGCAGCCCCACCGGTCAGGGGGGACAGTCTGGCGGCTACACCTTC. Protein: CASSPTGQGGQSGGYTF.

The sample holds many counts of this clonotype. CDR3 residues: CSVEAHRGTGELFF. In DNA, the CDR3 is TGCAGCGTTGAAGCGCACAGGGGCACCGGGGAGCTGTTTTTT. V and J are TRBV29-1 and TRBJ2-2; TRBD1 matches 7 bases. Germline CDR1 SQVTM, CDR2 ANQGSEA. V dropped 1 base and J dropped 4; count of bases not matched to a gene: 3. CDR3 length: 14 residues.